The entry that follows covers one T cell receptor (beta chain) sequence. The sample originates from a study of shared clonotypes between healthy human individuals. The ends lost 3 bases at V and 6 bases at J; junction bases unmatched: 7. From germline, CDR1 is SGHNT and CDR2 YYREEE (reference sequence). This CDR3 spans 14 amino acids. As processed by the authors: ImmunoSEQ gave junction-only sequences without quality scores, so filtering differed. Measured with immunoSEQ multiplex PCR; TCRdb has only the in-frame clones, and not every one. V, J and clone size derive from that table, while D and trimming were established from the DNA sequence. Of 2,100,000 or so clones in the sample, around 95% are singletons; the top ten hold around 0.13%.

This sequence originates from a man between 18 and 35 years old in good health. The chain is built from TRBV5-4 and TRBJ2-5; TRBD1 aligns across 8 bases. Sequenced sample: naive CD4+ T cells sorted from blood. Described subset: CD45RA+ positively selected. DNA for the CDR3: TGTGCCAGCAGCTCTGGACAGGGCGTCAAGACCCAGTACTTC. This encodes CASSSGQGVKTQYF.